Each of the 6 T cell receptor beta chains below was sequenced from the same sample in a study of cytomegalovirus exposure and HLA in healthy donors. The primer mix had 60 Vbeta and 13 Jbeta primers. Using immunoSEQ multiplex PCR, the repertoire was profiled, and TCRdb retains in-frame clones only, with some absent. This table holds 150,000 or so clones. Sequencing used PBMCs. These receptors were collected from a young man in good health and CMV-seronegative.

This sequence joins TRBV7-3 and TRBJ2-1; D is possibly TRBD2 (5 bases). Trimming took 5 bases from V and 4 from J, leaving 18 bases between them. This CDR3 has 16 residues. CDR1 is SGHTA and CDR2 is FQGTGA in the germline V gene. This CDR3 is CASSPMGGLGYNEQFF. CDR3 nucleotide sequence: TGTGCCAGCAGCCCCATGGGCGGGTTGGGGTACAATGAGCAGTTCTTC.

The V call is TRBV6-5, the J call TRBJ2-1; TRBD1 matches 8 bases. CDR1 and CDR2 from the germline V gene are MNHEY and SVGAGI. The CDR3 is made up of 15 amino acids. With 4 bases clipped from V and 2 bases from J, the junction kept 4 bases outside the gene matches. The CDR3 coding sequence is TGTGCCAGCAGTTTTGGACAGGGCCCCTACAATGAGCAGTTCTTC. Translation: CASSFGQGPYNEQFF.

V gene TRBV30 combines with J gene TRBJ1-6; possibly TRBD1 for D (6 bases). CDR3 length: 15 amino acids. The germline V and J ends were trimmed by 4 bases and 0 bases, with 10 bases remaining between them. The germline CDR1 and CDR2 sequences are GTSNPN and SVGIG (reference sequence). CDR3 sequence reads: CAWTGASSYNSPLHF. CDR3 nucleotides: TGTGCCTGGACAGGGGCGAGCTCCTATAATTCACCCCTCCACTTT.

The chain has TRBV4-2 and TRBJ2-3; 11 bases fit TRBD2. Trimming removed 5 bases from V and 5 bases from J; junction bases left unmatched: 15. The CDR3 covers 18 residues. The germline V gene has CDR1 LGHNA and CDR2 YNFKEQ. The CDR3 bases are TGTGCCAGCAGCTCCGACGAAGGAGGAGGGACTAGCGGAGATACGCAGTATTTT. Its translation is CASSSDEGGGTSGDTQYF.

A note on this clone: This same CDR3 is encoded by further DNA sequences in the sample. The chain joins TRBV7-2 to TRBJ1-5; D possibly corresponds to TRBD1 (6 bases). There are 13 residues in the CDR3. Germline loops: CDR1 SGHTA, CDR2 FQGNSA. Trimming left V 4 bases short and J 2 bases short, with 6 bases between. This chain's CDR3 is CASSYRGNQPQHF. The CDR3 nucleotides read TGTGCCAGCAGCTACAGGGGCAATCAGCCCCAGCATTTT. Full variable domain (rest looked up from reference TRBV7-2 and TRBJ1-5): GAGVSQSPSNKVTEKGKDVELRCDPISGHTALYWYRQSLGQGLEFLIYFQGNSAPDKSGLPSDRFSAERTGGSVSTLTIQRTQQEDSAVYLCASSYRGNQPQHFGDGTRLSIL.

V usage is TRBV5-5 and J usage is TRBJ2-3, with TRBD1 identical over 7 bases. Per the germline V gene, CDR1 is SGHKS and CDR2 is YYEKEE (reference sequence). This CDR3 comprises 15 residues. With V trimmed by 1 base and J by 6 bases, 8 bases remained unmatched. The CDR3 DNA reads TGTGCCAGCAGCTTGCGGTCAGGGGGTTGGGATACGCAGTATTTT. Protein sequence: CASSLRSGGWDTQYF.